The rows below give T cell receptor beta chains drawn from one sample of a study of blood T cell repertoires in COVID-19. TCRdb's table, derived via immunoSEQ multiplex PCR, lists solely in-frame clones and lacks some. The table lists approximately 90,000 clones, just under 85% of them singletons, with under 3.5% in the top ten. The specimen sequenced was peripheral blood. These receptors were collected from a man between 45 and 60 years old with acute or convalescent COVID-19. Both conserved end residues are part of each CDR3. The order of the fields is D gene, V gene, clone size, J gene, CDR3 DNA, CDR3 protein. D genes are given only for firm matches. Rows may omit the clone size; those that give it use once, few, many or a size class.

>TRBD1|TRBV6-6|-|TRBJ1-2
TGTGCCAGCAGAGACGGACAGGGGAGCTATGGCTACACCTTC
CASRDGQGSYGYTF
>TRBD2|TRBV7-2|-|TRBJ2-7
TGTGCCAGCAGCGTAGTAGGGACTAGCGTCTCCTACGAGCAGTACTTC
CASSVVGTSVSYEQYF
>TRBD1|TRBV6-5|-|TRBJ1-1
TGTGCCAGCAGTCGTACAGGGGACACTGAAGCTTTCTTT
CASSRTGDTEAFF
>-|TRBV5-6|-|TRBJ1-2
TGTGCCAGCAGCTTGGCCGGGTATGGCTACACCTTC
CASSLAGYGYTF
>-|TRBV5-6|-|TRBJ1-2
TGTGCCAGCAGCTTTGGCAGGGGCGCCTATGGCTACACCTTC
CASSFGRGAYGYTF
>TRBD2|TRBV5-4|-|TRBJ2-5
TGTGCCAGCAGAAGCGGGGGGGCGTACCAAGAGACCCAGTACTTC
CASRSGGAYQETQYF
>-|TRBV28|-|TRBJ2-7
TGTGCCAGCAGTCCCCGTTCCTCCTACGAGCAGTACTTC
CASSPRSSYEQYF
>TRBD2|TRBV4-2|-|TRBJ2-5
TGTGCCAGCAGCCAAGATTTACTAGCGGGGGGCCAAGAGACCCAGTACTTC
CASSQDLLAGGQETQYF
>TRBD2|TRBV7-9|-|TRBJ2-3
TGTGCCAGCAGCCTTCCGACTAGCGGGATTACAGATACGCAGTATTTT
CASSLPTSGITDTQYF
>TRBD1|TRBV24-1|once|TRBJ2-7
TGTGCCACCAGTGACGGACAGGGAGAACGGGAGCAGTACTTC
CATSDGQGEREQYF
>-|TRBV28|-|TRBJ2-1
TGTGCCAGCAGTTTAGGGAACAGGGTGAGCAATGAGCAGTTCTTC
CASSLGNRVSNEQFF
>-|TRBV27|-|TRBJ1-3
TGTGCCAGCAGTTTGTATTTCGGAAACACCATATATTTT
CASSLYFGNTIYF
>-|TRBV30|-|TRBJ1-2
TGTGCCTGGAGTCCCTCGGGGGTTGGCTACACCTTC
CAWSPSGVGYTF
>TRBD1|TRBV9|-|TRBJ2-3
TGTGCCAGCAGCGTAGCGGGACAGGGGGTACCAGATACGCAGTATTTT
CASSVAGQGVPDTQYF
>TRBD2|TRBV6-2/TRBV6-3|-|TRBJ2-3
TGTGCCAGCAGCAATCCAATCAGCGGGAGGGGGGGAGATACGCAGTATTTT
CASSNPISGRGGDTQYF
>-|TRBV29-1|-|TRBJ2-1
TGCAGCGTTGAAAGGAGCTCCTACAATGAGCAGTTCTTC
CSVERSSYNEQFF
>TRBD1|TRBV28|-|TRBJ1-1
TGTGCCAGCAGTTTAATTAGGACAGGGGAAACCGAAGCTTTCTTT
CASSLIRTGETEAFF
>TRBD1|TRBV7-9|-|TRBJ2-2
TGTGCCAGCAGCCAGACCTCAGGGGGCACCGGGGAGCTGTTTTTT
CASSQTSGGTGELFF
>TRBD1|TRBV19|-|TRBJ1-3
TGTGCCAGTAAGGGACAGGGGGCTGGAAACACCATATATTTT
CASKGQGAGNTIYF
>TRBD1|TRBV4-2|-|TRBJ1-1
TGTGCCAGCAGCCAGCCGACAGGGCGCGAAGCTTTCTTT
CASSQPTGREAFF
>-|TRBV6-1|-|TRBJ2-5
TGTGCCAGCAGTGAAGCAGGGAGGGAGACCCAGTACTTC
CASSEAGRETQYF
>-|TRBV21-1|-|TRBJ1-5
TGTGCCAGCAGCAAAGCAGGGGCTAGGGATCAGCCCCAGCATTTT
CASSKAGARDQPQHF
>-|TRBV29-1|once|TRBJ2-4
TGCAGCGTCACGGAGCCTTACCCAGGGGTCGGTAACATTCAGTACTTC
CSVTEPYPGVGNIQYF
>TRBD1|TRBV19|-|TRBJ2-7
TGTGCCAGTAGGGACAGGGGGCTGGACGAGCAGTACTTC
CASRDRGLDEQYF
>-|TRBV28|-|TRBJ1-6
TGTGCCAGCAGCTTCAGATCCTATAATTCACCCCTCCACTTT
CASSFRSYNSPLHF
>-|TRBV4-3|-|TRBJ2-1
TGCGCCAGCAGCCAAGGTGGAGGGAATGAGCAGTTCTTC
CASSQGGGNEQFF
>-|TRBV25-1|-|TRBJ2-1
TGTGCCAGCAGGACAGACTACAATGAGCAGTTCTTC
CASRTDYNEQFF
>TRBD1|TRBV12-3/TRBV12-4|-|TRBJ1-5
TGTGCCAGCAGGTCGCAACAGGGGCAGCCCCAGCATTTT
CASRSQQGQPQHF
>-|TRBV19|-|TRBJ1-4
TGTGCCACCTCGACAGTCTATAATGAAAAACTGTTTTTT
CATSTVYNEKLFF
>TRBD1|TRBV10-1|few|TRBJ2-7
TGCGCCAGCAGTGAACCGGGACAGGGGTACTACGAGCAGTACTTC
CASSEPGQGYYEQYF
>-|TRBV11-2|-|TRBJ2-1
TGTGCCAGCAGCTCCCTAGGCCCACGTGAGCAGTTCTTC
CASSSLGPREQFF
>-|TRBV21-1|once|TRBJ2-7
TGTGCCAGCAGCAAAGAGGGCGAAGGGGCTGGGTACGAGCAGTACTTC
CASSKEGEGAGYEQYF
>TRBD1|TRBV19|-|TRBJ2-2
TGTGCCAGTAGCATGGACAGGGGAGAAACCGGGGAGCTGTTTTTT
CASSMDRGETGELFF
>-|TRBV12-5|-|TRBJ1-6
TGTGCTAGTGCCAGGGGTAGTAATAATTCACCCCTCCACTTT
CASARGSNNSPLHF
>-|TRBV30|-|TRBJ1-5
TGTGCCTGGAGTGTATTCTCAGGCCAGCCCCAGCATTTT
CAWSVFSGQPQHF
>-|TRBV28|-|TRBJ2-5
TGTGCCAGCAGTTCGGGGGACAGAAAAGAGACCCAGTACTTC
CASSSGDRKETQYF
>TRBD1|TRBV6-5|-|TRBJ1-1
TGTGCCAGCAGTTATAGACAGGGGTACACTGAAGCTTTCTTT
CASSYRQGYTEAFF
>TRBD1|TRBV30|-|TRBJ1-6
TGTGCCTGGAGTATAACAGGGGGCGCTTATAATTCACCCCTCCACTTT
CAWSITGGAYNSPLHF